The 11 T cell receptor beta chains listed next were all sequenced from one sample in a study of response to subunit inactivated influenza vaccine. TCRdb re-analysed the RT-PCR reads in MiXCR, keeping a single row per CDR3 protein. The table shows hundreds of thousands of distinct CDR3 sequences, with around a sixth occurring only once. The material was PBMCs from blood, obtained 12 days after vaccination. The receptors derive from a man aged 45-60 years who received an inactivated influenza vaccine.

The J gene is TRBJ1-1, the V gene TRBV6-5; the match to TRBD1 covers 11 bases. The V and J ends lost 1 base and 1 base, in that order; junction bases with no gene match: 5. The CDR3 has 17 amino acids. Germline V gene sequence: CDR1 MNHEY, CDR2 SVGAGI. The chain's CDR3 is CASSYWGQGVRNTEAFF. In DNA form, the CDR3 reads TGTGCCAGCAGTTACTGGGGACAGGGGGTAAGGAACACTGAAGCTTTCTTT.

The sample holds a few counts of this clonotype. V and J are TRBV20-1 and TRBJ2-5; TRBD2 aligns across 14 bases. With V trimmed by 6 bases and J by 4 bases, 7 bases remained unmatched. The germline CDR1 and CDR2 sequences are DFQATT and SNEGSKA (reference sequence). The CDR3 runs 15 residues. The CDR3, as DNA: TGCAGTGCAGGGACTAGCGGGAGAGTGTTAGAGACCCAGTACTTC. Amino acids: CSAGTSGRVLETQYF.

CDR3 DNA sequence: TGTGCCAGCAGTCCCCGTGGGGCCGGCAATCAGCCCCAGCATTTT. Translated: CASSPRGAGNQPQHF. V and J are TRBV28 and TRBJ1-5, with D possibly being TRBD1 (5 bases). The CDR3 extends over 15 amino acids. The V and J ends lost 5 bases and 2 bases respectively, with 13 bases between them. Germline V gives CDR1 MDHEN, CDR2 SYDVKM.

The chain couples TRBV7-2 to TRBJ2-7, with D uncertain. This CDR3 contains 15 residues. Trimming cost V 1 base and J 0 bases, with 10 bases left between them. Germline CDR1 reads SGHTA; CDR2 reads FQGNSA. CDR3 DNA sequence: TGTGCCAGCAGCTTAGGCTTCTCCGACTCCTACGAGCAGTACTTC. Its translation is CASSLGFSDSYEQYF.

V and J are TRBV25-1 and TRBJ2-2, with 10 bases identical to TRBD1. CDR3 length: 16 residues. V shed 6 bases, J shed 2 bases, and the junction held 6 bases outside the gene matches. The germline V gene has CDR1 MGHDK and CDR2 SYGVNS. The CDR3 region has the DNA TGTGCCAGCAGAGCTACGACAGGGGGCAACACCGGGGAGCTGTTTTTT. Translating gives CASRATTGGNTGELFF.

This clonotype was seen at least ten times. The V call is TRBV7-6, the J call TRBJ2-2, with D tentatively TRBD1 (5 bases). The CDR3 loop spans 14 amino acids. In germline, CDR1 is SGHVS, CDR2 FNYEAQ. The V gene lost 4 bases and the J gene lost 1 base, with 7 bases spanning the gap. The CDR3 here is CASSSTVNTGELFF. Here the CDR3 DNA reads TGTGCCAGCAGCTCGACAGTGAACACCGGGGAGCTGTTTTTT.

This clonotype was picked up many times. The chain is built from TRBV7-8 and TRBJ2-4; a possible D gene is TRBD1 (6 bases). The CDR3 loop spans 15 amino acids. V lost 5 bases and J lost 9, with 20 bases in between. The germline V gene has CDR1 SGHVS and CDR2 FQNEAQ. CDR3 bases: TGTGCCAGCAGCCAGAGGACAGTCGTCGGGACCATTCAGTACTTC. It yields the protein CASSQRTVVGTIQYF.

V is TRBV28 and J is TRBJ2-1, with 12 bases that match TRBD2. This CDR3 is 17 amino acids long. The V and J ends lost 3 bases and 2 bases, in that order; junction bases with no gene match: 5. CDR1 MDHEN and CDR2 SYDVKM come from the germline V gene. CDR3 in DNA: TGTGCCAGCAGTTTCCCGACTAGCGGGGGACCCTACAATGAGCAGTTCTTC. Residues: CASSFPTSGGPYNEQFF.

There are a few counts of this clonotype. The chain uses TRBV5-1 and TRBJ2-5; 12 bases are shared with TRBD1. The trim removed 4 bases at V and 4 bases at J, leaving 5 bases unmatched. CDR1 and CDR2 (germline): SGHRS, YFSETQ. CDR3 length: 15 amino acids. The CDR3, as DNA: TGCGCCAGCAGCACGGGACAGGGGGCATCAGAGACCCAGTACTTC. This gives the protein CASSTGQGASETQYF.

J is TRBJ2-7 and V is TRBV7-9, with 7 bases fitting TRBD1. V shed 3 bases, J shed 2 bases, and the junction held 13 bases outside the gene matches. Germline CDR1 and CDR2: SEHNR and FQNEAQ (reference sequence). The CDR3 is 17 amino acids. The CDR3 DNA follows: TGTGCCAGCAGCTTGCCCTTCGGACAGGTCGAAACCTACGAGCAGTACTTC. Protein product: CASSLPFGQVETYEQYF. The complete variable domain, with remaining parts taken from reference TRBV7-9 and TRBJ2-7, reads DTGVSQNPRHKITKRGQNVTFRCDPISEHNRLYWYRQTLGQGPEFLTYFQNEAQLEKSRLLSDRFSAERPKGSFSTLEIQRTEQGDSAMYLCASSLPFGQVETYEQYFGPGTRLTVT.

This rearrangement joins TRBV12-3 or TRBV12-4 to TRBJ2-4; D call uncertain. The CDR3 consists of 12 residues. The germline V and J ends were trimmed by 5 bases and 11 bases, with 13 bases remaining between them. In DNA, the CDR3 is TGTGCCAGCAGTCCCTCGAAATCGTTTCAGTACTTC. Its translation: CASSPSKSFQYF.